The 31 T cell receptor beta chains in this list originate from one sample, sequenced in a study of blood T cell repertoires in COVID-19. Assay used: immunoSEQ multiplex PCR; TCRdb lists only in-frame clones, some missing. The table has about 150,000 clones, approximately 89% seen once; the top ten hold 1.5% to 2%. Sequences were obtained from peripheral blood. The source of these receptors is a human donor in a cohort sampled during active COVID-19.

The V gene is TRBV5-1, the J gene TRBJ1-1; D is undetermined. Trimming removed 1 base from V and 5 bases from J, with 12 bases in between. CDR3 length equals 14 residues. Germline V gene sequence: CDR1 SGHRS, CDR2 YFSETQ. In DNA, the CDR3 is TGCGCCAGCAGCTTGTATTACACGGGAACTGAAGCTTTCTTT. It codes for CASSLYYTGTEAFF.

The V gene is TRBV6-5, the J gene TRBJ1-2, with TRBD1 as a possible D gene (5 bases). Germline V gene data show CDR1 as MNHEY and CDR2 as SVGAGI. The V and J ends lost 0 bases and 4 bases respectively, with 12 bases between them. This CDR3 is 15 amino acids long. The CDR3 DNA sequence: TGTGCCAGCAGTTACTCCGCAGGGCTGAGCTATGGCTACACCTTC. Residues: CASSYSAGLSYGYTF.

The V call is TRBV30, the J call TRBJ2-3, with 8 bases matching TRBD2. Germline assignment: CDR1 GTSNPN and CDR2 SVGIG (reference sequence). The CDR3 contains 14 residues. Losses at the gene ends were 0 bases for V and 6 bases for J; bases not matched to a gene: 5. The CDR3 region is CAWSVPAGADTQYF. CDR3 coding DNA: TGTGCCTGGAGTGTACCAGCGGGGGCCGATACGCAGTATTTT.

The table lists this clone with a count of one. This chain uses TRBV12-3 or TRBV12-4 with TRBJ1-2; 8 bases line up with TRBD1. The V and J ends lost 8 bases and 5 bases, in that order; junction bases with no gene match: 7. This CDR3 spans 13 amino acids. The CDR3 coding sequence is TGTGCCAGCGGTGACCGGGACAGGTATGGCTACACCTTC. It is translated as CASGDRDRYGYTF.

The CDR3 protein is CASSLDRVSNQPQHF. The CDR3 bases are TGTGCCAGCAGCTTAGACAGGGTTAGCAATCAGCCCCAGCATTTT. This chain joins TRBV7-2 and TRBJ1-5; possible D gene TRBD1, 6 bases. V lost 1 base, J lost 0 bases, and 7 bases lay in between. The germline CDR1 and CDR2 sequences are SGHTA and FQGNSA. There are 15 residues in the CDR3.

The chain carries TRBV6-5 and TRBJ2-7; tentative D call: TRBD1 (6 bases). Deletions cut 2 bases from V and 2 bases from J, with 10 bases between. This CDR3 contains 14 residues. CDR1 and CDR2 from the germline V gene are MNHEY and SVGAGI. The CDR3: CASSYRPGAYEQYF. CDR3 in DNA: TGTGCCAGCAGTTACCGGCCAGGGGCCTACGAGCAGTACTTC.

The chain combines TRBV5-6 with TRBJ1-6, with a weak D call TRBD1 (5 bases). CDR1 is SGHDT, CDR2 YYEEEE, per germline. The CDR3 is 17 amino acids. The V and J ends lost 0 bases and 8 bases respectively, with 18 bases between them. DNA for the CDR3: TGTGCCAGCAGCTTGGTAAGGGGCGCGGAGTATGATTCACCCCTCCACTTT. It specifies CASSLVRGAEYDSPLHF.

The rearrangement links TRBV5-1 to TRBJ2-1, with 9 bases lining up with TRBD1. J was trimmed by 5 bases and V by 1 base; bases with no gene match: 4. Germline CDR1 and CDR2: SGHRS and YFSETQ. This CDR3 region has 15 residues. CDR3 in amino acids: CASSLWGQGDNEQFF. DNA of the CDR3: TGCGCCAGCAGCTTGTGGGGACAGGGCGACAATGAGCAGTTCTTC.

This clone was seen only once. The genes are TRBV7-9 and TRBJ2-1; possibly TRBD1 for D (6 bases). This CDR3 is built from 15 residues. The germline V gene encodes CDR1 SEHNR and CDR2 FQNEAQ (reference sequence). The ends were cut back, 4 bases at V and 9 bases at J, with 19 bases in the middle. The CDR3 region has the DNA TGTGCCAGCAGCTCCAACATCCACAGGGTCGCTGAGCAGTTCTTC. It translates to CASSSNIHRVAEQFF.

This clone is a singleton in its sample. The chain couples TRBV7-8 to TRBJ1-2, with D maybe TRBD1 (5 bases). CDR1 and CDR2 (germline): SGHVS, FQNEAQ. Trimming cost V 3 bases and J 8 bases, with 10 bases left between them. This CDR3 has 12 residues. CDR3 amino acids: CASSFGGGGYTF. DNA for the CDR3: TGTGCCAGCAGCTTCGGGGGGGGAGGCTACACCTTC.

The chain combines TRBV28 with TRBJ1-1, with D unclear. V gave up 3 bases and J gave up 11 bases, with 10 bases separating them. There are 11 residues in the CDR3. From germline, CDR1 is MDHEN and CDR2 SYDVKM. CDR3 bases: TGTGCCAGCAGTTTTTTCGGCAGGGCTTTCTTT. Translated: CASSFFGRAFF.

This clone came up once. The chain is built from TRBV25-1 and TRBJ1-2; D ambiguous. Per the germline V gene, CDR1 is MGHDK and CDR2 is SYGVNS. V lost 2 bases, J lost 6 bases, and 16 bases lay in between. The CDR3 length is 15 residues. The CDR3 nucleotides are TGTGCCAGCAGTGAACGGTGGCCTCGGGTGGATGGCTACACCTTC. It yields the protein CASSERWPRVDGYTF.

The genes are TRBV5-1 and TRBJ2-7, with 9 bases aligning to TRBD2. The CDR3 runs to 15 residues. J was trimmed by 6 bases and V by 0 bases; bases with no gene match: 7. Germline assignment: CDR1 SGHRS and CDR2 YFSETQ. CDR3 residues: CASSLDPAGGLEQYF. The CDR3 DNA sequence: TGCGCCAGCAGCTTGGATCCCGCGGGGGGGCTCGAGCAGTACTTC.

This chain uses TRBV6-1 with TRBJ2-7, with D tentatively TRBD1 (5 bases). V lost 1 base and J lost 0, with 13 bases in between. From germline, CDR1 is MNHNS and CDR2 SASEGT. The CDR3 contains 16 residues. CDR3: CASSEEGGDSSYEQYF. The CDR3 bases are TGTGCCAGCAGTGAAGAGGGCGGCGACAGCTCCTACGAGCAGTACTTC.

In regard to this clone: Within the sample, other DNA sequences also encode this same CDR3. The V and J genes are TRBV11-2 and TRBJ2-5; possible D gene TRBD2, 5 bases. V lost 5 bases and J 5 bases, leaving 6 bases between the germline ends. The CDR3 is 11 residues long. Germline CDR1 reads SGHAT; CDR2 reads FQNNGV. The CDR3 loop is CASSPGETQYF. DNA for the CDR3: TGTGCCAGCAGCCCGGGGGAGACCCAGTACTTC.

This chain joins TRBV29-1 and TRBJ2-7, with a possible D match to TRBD1 (5 bases). Germline values: CDR1 SQVTM, CDR2 ANQGSEA. V was trimmed by 5 bases and J by 2 bases, leaving 13 bases between them. The length of the CDR3 is 13 residues. CDR3 residues: CSVFRESAYEQYF. CDR3 DNA sequence: TGCAGCGTTTTCAGGGAATCCGCCTACGAGCAGTACTTC.

The rearrangement uses TRBV9 and TRBJ2-7, with D possibly matching TRBD1 (6 bases). The V gene's germline CDR1 is SGDLS and CDR2 YYNGEE. Trimming pared 1 base from V and 4 bases from J, leaving 12 bases between. The CDR3 sequence is 14 residues long. The CDR3 nucleotides read TGTGCCAGCAGCGTACACAGGGAAAGGTACGAGCAGTACTTC. Amino acids: CASSVHRERYEQYF.

V and J are TRBV6-1 and TRBJ1-6, with TRBD1 identical over 9 bases. The germline V gene has CDR1 MNHNS and CDR2 SASEGT. With 4 bases clipped from V and 1 base from J, the junction kept 8 bases outside the gene matches. The CDR3 sequence is 18 residues long. CDR3 protein: CASSVDRGVRSYNSPLHF. CDR3 nucleotide sequence: TGTGCCAGCAGTGTAGACAGGGGGGTTCGGTCCTATAATTCACCCCTCCACTTT.

The chain has TRBV6-6 and TRBJ1-2, with 10 bases fitting TRBD1. The V and J ends lost 4 bases and 4 bases, in that order; junction bases with no gene match: 6. CDR1 and CDR2 (germline): MNHNY, SVGAGI (reference sequence). The CDR3 contains 15 residues. This CDR3 reads CASSSRGQGIYGYTF. The CDR3 coding sequence is TGTGCCAGCAGTTCCAGGGGACAGGGGATCTATGGCTACACCTTC.

This chain links TRBV23-1 with TRBJ2-7, with D maybe TRBD2 (5 bases). TRBV23-1 is an ORF, with its function uncertain. This CDR3 is built from 13 residues. V lost 6 bases to trimming and J lost 3 bases, with 12 bases between them. The CDR3 is CASSGLPLYEQYF. The CDR3 DNA sequence: TGCGCCAGCAGCGGACTGCCCCTCTACGAGCAGTACTTC.

The chain has TRBV7-2 and TRBJ2-5; possibly TRBD1 for D (6 bases). This CDR3 is 15 amino acids long. Germline-derived CDR1 and CDR2 are SGHTA and FQGNSA. V was pared by 3 bases and J by 2 bases, with 13 bases between. CDR3 sequence: CASSFPGTPQETQYF. The CDR3 DNA follows: TGTGCCAGCAGCTTCCCCGGGACACCGCAAGAGACCCAGTACTTC.

The chain employs TRBV6-5 and TRBJ1-4, with no clear D. The V end lost 8 bases, the J end lost 2 bases, and 12 bases lay between the germline ends. The germline CDR1 and CDR2 sequences are MNHEY and SVGAGI. The CDR3 length is 14 residues. The CDR3 sequence: CASHGEATNEKLFF. DNA of the CDR3: TGTGCCAGCCACGGGGAGGCGACTAATGAAAAACTGTTTTTT.

The chain is built from TRBV7-2 and TRBJ2-7; D unclear. Germline-derived CDR1 and CDR2 are SGHTA and FQGNSA. The CDR3 spans 12 residues. Trimming pared 5 bases from V and 0 bases from J, leaving 5 bases between. This CDR3 is CASSLSSYEQYF. The DNA for the CDR3 is TGTGCCAGCAGCCTAAGCTCCTACGAGCAGTACTTC.

V and J are TRBV6-1 and TRBJ1-1, with 7 bases lining up with TRBD1. The ends lost 3 bases at V and 4 bases at J; junction bases unmatched: 8. CDR3 length: 15 amino acids. CDR1 is MNHNS, CDR2 SASEGT, per germline. CDR3 bases: TGTGCCAGCAGTGATTTTTACAGGGGAGGCACTGAAGCTTTCTTT. This sequence encodes CASSDFYRGGTEAFF.

The chain recombines TRBV28 with TRBJ2-7; 7 bases are a match to TRBD1. The CDR3 covers 14 residues. The J segment lost 4 bases and the V segment lost 4 bases, leaving 7 bases of the junction unmatched. Germline CDR1 MDHEN, CDR2 SYDVKM. DNA of the CDR3: TGTGCCAGCAGTTCCCCGGGGACAGCTTACGAGCAGTACTTC. It encodes CASSSPGTAYEQYF.

The chain joins TRBV6-2 or TRBV6-3 to TRBJ1-6; D not resolved. Per the germline V gene, CDR1 is MNHEY and CDR2 is SVGEGT. The CDR3 length is 14 residues. Trimming shortened V by 2 bases and J by 9 bases, and 11 bases separated the two germline ends. The CDR3 loop is CASSYNVRGSPLHF. The CDR3 coding sequence is TGTGCCAGCAGTTACAATGTCCGGGGTTCACCCCTCCACTTT.

This chain connects TRBV5-4 to TRBJ1-4; D is undetermined. The length of the CDR3 is 14 residues. V was clipped by 0 bases and J by 5 bases, with 8 bases between them. Looked up from germline, CDR1 is SGHNT and CDR2 is YYREEE (reference sequence). Here the CDR3 DNA reads TGTGCCAGCAGCTTGGATCGACTAAATGAAAAACTGTTTTTT. This sequence encodes CASSLDRLNEKLFF. Variable domain in full (rest from reference TRBV5-4 and TRBJ1-4): ETGVTQSPTHLIKTRGQQVTLRCSSQSGHNTVSWYQQALGQGPQFIFQYYREEENGRGNFPPRFSGLQFPNYSSELNVNALELDDSALYLCASSLDRLNEKLFFGSGTQLSVL.

V usage is TRBV2 and J usage is TRBJ1-2; 10 bases agree with TRBD1. The germline CDR1 and CDR2 sequences are SNHLY and FYNNEI. Germline trimming cut 6 bases from V and 6 bases from J; bases unmatched to any gene: 4. This CDR3 region has 13 residues. CDR3 sequence: CASREDRGNGYTF. The CDR3 nucleotides are TGTGCCAGCAGGGAGGACAGGGGGAATGGCTACACCTTC.

The chain couples TRBV6-1 to TRBJ1-5, with D uncertain. CDR3 size: 15 residues. Germline V gene lookup returns CDR1 MNHNS and CDR2 SASEGT. V shed 3 bases and J shed 0 bases, with 9 bases lying between them. The CDR3 coding sequence is TGTGCCAGCAGTGAGCGGCAGTATAGCAATCAGCCCCAGCATTTT. The encoded protein is CASSERQYSNQPQHF.

The chain uses TRBV2 and TRBJ2-4; D not certain. Per germline, CDR1 SNHLY and CDR2 FYNNEI. V lost 4 bases and J lost 9, with 13 bases in between. The CDR3 is made up of 13 amino acids. CDR3 loop: CASSVDTVGIQYF. The CDR3 DNA sequence: TGTGCCAGCAGTGTAGATACAGTAGGCATTCAGTACTTC.

This sequence joins TRBV7-9 and TRBJ1-4, with no clear D. V dropped 5 bases and J dropped 5 bases, with 15 bases sitting between them. CDR1 SEHNR and CDR2 FQNEAQ come from the germline V gene (reference sequence). The CDR3 length is 15 residues. CDR3 bases: TGTGCCAGCAGCCCGTACGGGGAGCAAAATGAAAAACTGTTTTTT. Translation: CASSPYGEQNEKLFF. Using reference TRBV7-9 and TRBJ1-4 for the parts outside the CDR3, the full variable domain is DTGVSQNPRHKITKRGQNVTFRCDPISEHNRLYWYRQTLGQGPEFLTYFQNEAQLEKSRLLSDRFSAERPKGSFSTLEIQRTEQGDSAMYLCASSPYGEQNEKLFFGSGTQLSVL.